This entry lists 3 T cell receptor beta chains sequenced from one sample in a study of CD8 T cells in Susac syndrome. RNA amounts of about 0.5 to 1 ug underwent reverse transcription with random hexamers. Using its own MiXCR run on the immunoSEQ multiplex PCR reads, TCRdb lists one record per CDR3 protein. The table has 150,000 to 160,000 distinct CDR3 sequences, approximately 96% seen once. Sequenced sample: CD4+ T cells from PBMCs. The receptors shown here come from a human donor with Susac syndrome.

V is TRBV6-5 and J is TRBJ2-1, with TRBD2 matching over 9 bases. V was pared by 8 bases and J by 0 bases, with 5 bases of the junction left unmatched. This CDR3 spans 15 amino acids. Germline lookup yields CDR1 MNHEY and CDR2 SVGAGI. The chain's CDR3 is CASAQAGGSYNEQFF. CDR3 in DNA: TGTGCCAGCGCACAAGCGGGGGGCTCCTACAATGAGCAGTTCTTC.

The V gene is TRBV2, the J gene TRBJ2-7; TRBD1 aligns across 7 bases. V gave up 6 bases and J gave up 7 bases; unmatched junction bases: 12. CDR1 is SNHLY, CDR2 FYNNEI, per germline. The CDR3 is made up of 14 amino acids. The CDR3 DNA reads TGTGCCAGCAGCCCTGGGACAGCACAGGGAGAGCAGTACTTC. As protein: CASSPGTAQGEQYF.

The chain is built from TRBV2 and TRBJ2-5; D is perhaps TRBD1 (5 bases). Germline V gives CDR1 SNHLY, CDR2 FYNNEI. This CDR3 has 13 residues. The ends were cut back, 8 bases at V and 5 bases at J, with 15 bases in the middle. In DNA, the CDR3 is TGTGCCAGCCTCCGTCAGGGCGGCGAGACCCAGTACTTC. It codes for CASLRQGGETQYF.